These T cell receptor beta chains were read from a single sample in a study of beta chain features in type 1 diabetes. Repertoires were generated with immunoSEQ multiplex PCR, while TCRdb's copy carries only in-frame clones and drops some. The sample has 200,000 to 300,000 clones, roughly 22% seen once. Sequenced material: naive CD4+ T cells from blood. These receptors all stem from a woman in her thirties or forties with type 1 diabetes. Both conserved end residues are trimmed from each CDR3. Each record gives: clone size, V gene, CDR3 protein. Clone size appears in some rows only: once, few, many, or a class for an expanded clone.

clone size: few
V gene: TRBV25-1
CDR3 protein: ASSGGTGGEGTEAF

clone size: few
V gene: TRBV14
CDR3 protein: ASSQVRWSEQY

clone size: few
V gene: TRBV28
CDR3 protein: ASSLRTGGKYEQY

clone size: few
V gene: TRBV11-1
CDR3 protein: ASSLGTSGSNEQF

clone size: few
V gene: TRBV7-2
CDR3 protein: ASSLVSGELF

clone size: few
V gene: TRBV28
CDR3 protein: ASRPGTGRGGYT

clone size: -
V gene: TRBV25-1
CDR3 protein: ASSSGWGTGELF

clone size: -
V gene: TRBV5-4
CDR3 protein: ASSLDSGSYNEQF

clone size: once
V gene: TRBV5-1
CDR3 protein: ASSLELMVGQETQY

clone size: -
V gene: TRBV6-6
CDR3 protein: ASTRTQNTEAF

clone size: -
V gene: TRBV7-3
CDR3 protein: ASSLIQGALEQF

clone size: -
V gene: TRBV5-4
CDR3 protein: ASSLGQGVAYEQY

clone size: -
V gene: TRBV28
CDR3 protein: AAGAGGRAPYEQY

clone size: few
V gene: TRBV5-1
CDR3 protein: ASSLAISGANVLT

clone size: few
V gene: TRBV2
CDR3 protein: ASSAESIGNTIY

clone size: few
V gene: TRBV7-6
CDR3 protein: ASSLWDSTNTGELF

clone size: few
V gene: TRBV28
CDR3 protein: ASSGRGGLPTDTQY

clone size: few
V gene: TRBV30
CDR3 protein: AWSVLGETQY

clone size: -
V gene: TRBV5-6
CDR3 protein: ASSPQGWFLTNYGYT

clone size: -
V gene: TRBV25-1
CDR3 protein: ASSELQGRGGYT

clone size: -
V gene: TRBV4-2
CDR3 protein: ASSQARQELYGYT

clone size: -
V gene: TRBV4-3
CDR3 protein: ASSGRGGYT

clone size: -
V gene: TRBV5-4
CDR3 protein: ASSPRAGLANEQY